The entry below gives a single T cell receptor beta chain sequence along with its context. Its specificity is not known. Assay: immunoSEQ multiplex PCR; the TCRdb copy retains only in-frame clones and omits some. This table has tens of thousands of clones, 88% appearing once. The data derive from a study of T cell responses to AZD1222 COVID-19 vaccine. Study background: It was second doses at about 4 or about 12 weeks that were pooled. General study results and limits: Unmutated variant regions reportedly attract nearly half of all spike-specific TCRs.

The CDR3 runs 15 residues. Trimming pared 4 bases from V and 0 bases from J, leaving 10 bases between. CDR1 SNHLY and CDR2 FYNNEI come from the germline V gene. Sequencing was performed on peripheral blood, taken on day 0 of AZD1222 vaccination. This clonotype originated in an adult in good health. J is TRBJ1-5 and V is TRBV2; D remains unclear. The CDR3 DNA follows: TGTGCCAGCAGTGGGCTGGGTCATAGCAATCAGCCCCAGCATTTT. Amino acids: CASSGLGHSNQPQHF.